This T cell receptor beta chain was sequenced during a study of CD8+CD57+ T cells in acquired aplastic anemia. Genomic DNA constituted the template upon which TCR beta VDJ and CDR3 profiling was performed. TCRdb re-derived calls from the reads in MiXCR, one entry per CDR3 protein. The sample has hundreds of thousands of distinct CDR3 sequences; approximately 33% are singletons. Patients picked for sequencing had shown CD8+CD57+ cell expansion detected by flow cytometry. V lost 3 bases, J lost 4 bases, and 1 base stayed unmatched. CDR1 is ENHRY, CDR2 SYGVKD, per germline. The length of the CDR3 is 13 residues. Ten or more counts support this clonotype.

The clonotype was recovered from a human donor with aplastic anemia. Sequencing was done on a sample of sorted CD4+, CD8+, or CD8+CD57+ T cells (not recorded which) from PBMCs. The chain couples TRBV10-3 to TRBJ1-1; TRBD1 matches at 8 bases. CDR3 protein: CAISDRGRTEAFF. For the CDR3, the DNA is TGTGCCATCAGTGACAGGGGGCGCACTGAAGCTTTCTTT.